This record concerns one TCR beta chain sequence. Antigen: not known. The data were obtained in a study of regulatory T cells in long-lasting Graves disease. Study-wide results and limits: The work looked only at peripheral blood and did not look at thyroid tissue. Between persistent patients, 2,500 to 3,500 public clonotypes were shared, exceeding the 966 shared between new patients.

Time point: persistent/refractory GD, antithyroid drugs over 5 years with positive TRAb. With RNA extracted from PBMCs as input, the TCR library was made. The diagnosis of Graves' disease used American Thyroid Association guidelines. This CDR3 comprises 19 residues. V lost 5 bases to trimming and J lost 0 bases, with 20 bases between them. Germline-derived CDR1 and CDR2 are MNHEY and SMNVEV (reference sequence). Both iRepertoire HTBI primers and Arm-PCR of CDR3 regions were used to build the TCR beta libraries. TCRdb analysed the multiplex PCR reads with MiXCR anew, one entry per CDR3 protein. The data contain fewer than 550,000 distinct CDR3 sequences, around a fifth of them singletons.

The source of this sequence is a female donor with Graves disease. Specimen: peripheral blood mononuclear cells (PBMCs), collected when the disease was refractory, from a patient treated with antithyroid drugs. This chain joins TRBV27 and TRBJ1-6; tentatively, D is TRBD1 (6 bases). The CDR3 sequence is CASSQVGVQGSSYNSPLHF. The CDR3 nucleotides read TGTGCCAGCAGTCAGGTTGGAGTACAGGGAAGCTCCTATAATTCACCCCTCCACTTT.